The T cell receptor beta chain described here comes from a study of cytomegalovirus exposure and HLA in healthy donors. Vbeta (60) and Jbeta (13) primers were used in the PCR. Sequenced by immunoSEQ multiplex PCR; TCRdb stores in-frame clones only, minus some. The table includes more than 90,000 clones, less than 80% detected once. Germline V gene sequence: CDR1 SNHLY, CDR2 FYNNEI. V dropped 5 bases and J dropped 8; count of bases not matched to a gene: 12. The CDR3 extends over 15 amino acids. This sequence was found in a man aged 35-49 years in good health and CMV-seronegative. This chain joins TRBV2 and TRBJ1-2, with 9 nucleotides matching TRBD1. The sample consisted of PBMCs. DNA of the CDR3: TGTGCCAGCAGTTCCGGGACAGGGTCCAGTAGGGGCTACACCTTC. This encodes CASSSGTGSSRGYTF.